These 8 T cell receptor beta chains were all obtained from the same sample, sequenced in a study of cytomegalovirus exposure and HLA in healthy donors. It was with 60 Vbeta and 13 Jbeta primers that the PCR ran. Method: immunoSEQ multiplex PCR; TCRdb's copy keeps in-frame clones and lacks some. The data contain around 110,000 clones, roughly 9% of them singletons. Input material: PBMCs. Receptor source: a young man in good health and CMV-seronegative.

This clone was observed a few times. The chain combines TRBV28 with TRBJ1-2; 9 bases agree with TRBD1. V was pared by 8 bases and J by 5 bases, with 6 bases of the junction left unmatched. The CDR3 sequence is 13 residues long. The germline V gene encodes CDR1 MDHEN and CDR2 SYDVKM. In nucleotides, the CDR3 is TGTGCCAGCGGGGGGACAGGGAGGTATGGCTACACCTTC. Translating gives CASGGTGRYGYTF.

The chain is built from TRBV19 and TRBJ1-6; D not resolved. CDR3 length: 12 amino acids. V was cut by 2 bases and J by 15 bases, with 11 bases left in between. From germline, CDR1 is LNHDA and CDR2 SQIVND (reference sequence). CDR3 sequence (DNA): TGTGCCAGTAGTATAATTCGGGATCACCTCCACTTT. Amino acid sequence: CASSIIRDHLHF.

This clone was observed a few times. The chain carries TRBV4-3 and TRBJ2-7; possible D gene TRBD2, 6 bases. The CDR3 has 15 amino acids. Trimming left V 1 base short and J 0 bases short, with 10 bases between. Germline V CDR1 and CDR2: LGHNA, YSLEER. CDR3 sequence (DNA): TGCGCCAGCAGCCAAGCCCCCGGGGGCTCCTACGAGCAGTACTTC. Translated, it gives CASSQAPGGSYEQYF.

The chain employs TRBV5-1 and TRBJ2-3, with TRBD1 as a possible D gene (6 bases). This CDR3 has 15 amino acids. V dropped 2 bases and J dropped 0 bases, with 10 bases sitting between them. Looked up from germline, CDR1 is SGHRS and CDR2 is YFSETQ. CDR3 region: CASSLDRPSTDTQYF. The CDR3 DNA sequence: TGCGCCAGCAGCTTAGACAGGCCCAGCACAGATACGCAGTATTTT.

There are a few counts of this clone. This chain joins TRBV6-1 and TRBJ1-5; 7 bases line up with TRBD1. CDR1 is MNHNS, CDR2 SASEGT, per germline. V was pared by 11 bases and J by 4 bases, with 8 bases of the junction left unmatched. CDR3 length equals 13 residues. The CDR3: CAGRDSLNQPQHF. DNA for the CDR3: TGTGCCGGCCGGGACAGCCTAAATCAGCCCCAGCATTTT.

CDR3 region: CASSPRLAGVHEQFF. The CDR3 DNA reads TGTGCCAGCAGTCCCCGACTAGCGGGAGTGCATGAGCAGTTCTTC. V and J are TRBV2 and TRBJ2-1, with TRBD2 matching over 12 bases. The CDR3 has 15 amino acids. Looked up from germline, CDR1 is SNHLY and CDR2 is FYNNEI. Unmatched junction bases numbered 7, after V lost 5 bases and J lost 8 bases.

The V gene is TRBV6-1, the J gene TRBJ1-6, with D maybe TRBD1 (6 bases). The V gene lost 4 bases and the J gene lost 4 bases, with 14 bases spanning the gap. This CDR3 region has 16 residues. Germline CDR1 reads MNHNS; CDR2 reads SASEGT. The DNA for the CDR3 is TGTGCCAGCAGTGCACAATCACAGGGATATAATTCACCCCTCCACTTT. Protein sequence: CASSAQSQGYNSPLHF.

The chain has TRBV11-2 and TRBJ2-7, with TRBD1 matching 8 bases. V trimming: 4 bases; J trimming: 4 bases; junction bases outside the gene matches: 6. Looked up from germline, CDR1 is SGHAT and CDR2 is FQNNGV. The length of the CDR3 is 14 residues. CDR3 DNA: TGTGCCAGCAGCTCTGGACAGGGTATGTACGAGCAGTACTTC. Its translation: CASSSGQGMYEQYF.